A single sample is the source of the 20 T cell receptor beta chains below, sequenced in a study of spatial heterogeneity in lung cancer (dated by TCRdb to the late 2010s). Explained via the paper, the time point label denotes: blood at routine non-recurrence follow-up after resection. Libraries were built with 5' RACE. The listed sequencing device is NextSeq 500. TCRdb reanalyzed the raw reads on its own, using fastp at Q25 for trimming and MiXCR for clone calling, and kept in-frame beta chains. Every distinct CDR3 protein forms one entry, paired with its most common genes and DNA. This sample gives 110,000 or so distinct CDR3 sequences in total; 11% of them show up just once. Of the sample, more than 20% falls within the top ten clones. The sample here was PBMCs, taken at follow-up. The receptors were gathered from a female donor with early-stage non-small cell lung cancer.

The sample holds a few counts of this clonotype. The genes are TRBV28 and TRBJ1-2, with 7 bases identical to TRBD1. V trimming: 2 bases; J trimming: 7 bases; junction bases outside the gene matches: 7. Looked up from germline, CDR1 is MDHEN and CDR2 is SYDVKM. The CDR3 length is 14 residues. As DNA, the CDR3 is TGTGCCAGCAGTTTAACACAGGGGAGTTCTGGCTACACCTTC. Residues: CASSLTQGSSGYTF.

This clonotype was counted ten times or more. CDR3 residues: CASSLEGALPSTDTQYF. CDR3 DNA sequence: TGTGCCAGCAGCTTAGAAGGGGCCCTTCCGAGCACAGATACGCAGTATTTT. The chain has TRBV11-2 and TRBJ2-3; D may be TRBD1 (5 bases). This CDR3 is built from 17 residues. Germline V gene lookup returns CDR1 SGHAT and CDR2 FQNNGV. Trimming removed 0 bases from V and 0 bases from J, with 13 bases in between.

The chain uses TRBV7-3 and TRBJ1-2; no reliable D call. This CDR3 is 13 amino acids long. The germline V gene encodes CDR1 SGHTA and CDR2 FQGTGA. V was clipped by 0 bases and J by 9 bases, with 11 bases between them. The CDR3 reads CASSLTAGTSYTF. The CDR3 coding sequence is TGTGCCAGCAGCTTAACGGCTGGAACTAGCTACACCTTC.

This clonotype was seen only a few times. This chain uses TRBV7-9 with TRBJ1-5, with no clear D. This CDR3 spans 14 amino acids. The V gene lost 5 bases and the J gene lost 5 bases, with 13 bases spanning the gap. Germline V lookup: CDR1 SEHNR, CDR2 FQNEAQ (reference sequence). CDR3 amino acids: CASSIRSGHQPQHF. The CDR3 DNA is TGTGCCAGCAGCATCAGATCCGGGCATCAGCCCCAGCATTTT.

This clonotype was counted a few times. The J gene is TRBJ2-5, the V gene TRBV11-2; D not resolved. Trimming pared 4 bases from V and 1 base from J, leaving 10 bases between. The germline V gene encodes CDR1 SGHAT and CDR2 FQNNGV. CDR3 length: 14 amino acids. This CDR3 reads CASSYSPRQETQYF. The CDR3 bases are TGTGCCAGCAGCTATAGCCCGCGCCAAGAGACCCAGTACTTC.

This clonotype has ten or more counts. The CDR3 is CAWSSENEAFF. DNA of the CDR3: TGTGCCTGGAGTTCGGAGAATGAAGCTTTCTTT. The V call is TRBV30, the J call TRBJ1-1; D remains unclear. Between the trimmed V and J ends, which lost 2 bases and 7 bases, there was a span of 8 bases. This CDR3 is 11 amino acids long. Germline lookup yields CDR1 GTSNPN and CDR2 SVGIG (reference sequence).

The rearrangement joins TRBV7-9 to TRBJ2-1, with TRBD2 matching over 8 bases. The CDR3 consists of 17 residues. V was clipped by 2 bases and J by 6 bases; unmatched bases: 12. In germline, CDR1 is SEHNR, CDR2 FQNEAQ (reference sequence). The CDR3 is CASSLPKGLGSGNEQFF. CDR3 nucleotides: TGTGCCAGCAGCTTACCAAAGGGACTAGGGAGTGGCAATGAGCAGTTCTTC.

This clonotype was observed a few times. The chain employs TRBV28 and TRBJ1-4; weak D call: TRBD1 (5 bases). CDR1 is MDHEN and CDR2 is SYDVKM in the germline V gene. Trimming removed 3 bases from V and 7 bases from J, with 21 bases in between. The CDR3 is 17 residues long. DNA of the CDR3: TGTGCCAGCAGTTTTCACTCCTCCGGCCAGGGTGGTGAAAAACTGTTTTTT. It encodes CASSFHSSGQGGEKLFF.

This chain links TRBV9 with TRBJ2-2; the match to TRBD2 covers 10 bases. CDR1 and CDR2 from the germline V gene are SGDLS and YYNGEE. V lost 4 bases, J lost 5 bases, and 8 bases stayed unmatched. The length of the CDR3 is 16 residues. The CDR3 here is CASSPTSGRVTGELFF. DNA for the CDR3: TGTGCCAGCAGCCCGACGAGCGGGAGGGTAACCGGGGAGCTGTTTTTT.

This clonotype was observed a few times. The CDR3 nucleotides read TGTGCCACCAGTGATTCCGCGTACCTCTCCTACAATGAGCAGTTCTTC. It yields the protein CATSDSAYLSYNEQFF. The chain couples TRBV24-1 to TRBJ2-1; no reliable D call. This CDR3 comprises 16 residues. Looked up from germline, CDR1 is KGHDR and CDR2 is SFDVKD. The germline V and J ends were trimmed by 2 bases and 0 bases, with 10 bases remaining between them.

This clonotype was observed a few times. V usage is TRBV5-1 and J usage is TRBJ2-1; unclear D gene. The V end lost 0 bases, the J end lost 1 base, and 5 bases lay between the germline ends. The CDR3 runs to 14 residues. Per the germline V gene, CDR1 is SGHRS and CDR2 is YFSETQ. The CDR3 nucleotides read TGCGCCAGCAGCTTGGCCTTGTCCTACAATGAGCAGTTCTTC. Translated: CASSLALSYNEQFF.

The CDR3 is CSVSPGQHSGANVLTF. DNA for the CDR3: TGCAGCGTTTCACCGGGACAGCACTCTGGGGCCAACGTCCTGACTTTC. The rearrangement links TRBV29-1 to TRBJ2-6, with TRBD1 matching over 7 bases. CDR3 length equals 16 residues. Germline lookup yields CDR1 SQVTM and CDR2 ANQGSEA. Trimming cost V 5 bases and J 0 bases; bases outside gene matches: 7. The full variable domain, its missing parts supplied by reference TRBV29-1 and TRBJ2-6, is SAVISQKPSRDICQRGTSLTIQCQVDSQVTMMFWYRQQPGQSLTLIATANQGSEATYESGFVIDKFPISRPNLTFSTLTVSNMSPEDSSIYLCSVSPGQHSGANVLTFGAGSRLTVL.

This clonotype was observed at least ten times. DNA for the CDR3: TGTGCCAGCAGCTTAGGCCGAGGGAGTTTAAGGGAGCAGTACTTC. Residues: CASSLGRGSLREQYF. This chain connects TRBV13 to TRBJ2-7; maybe TRBD2 (5 bases). V shed 0 bases and J shed 7 bases, with 16 bases lying between them. The CDR3 consists of 15 residues. In germline, CDR1 is PRHDT, CDR2 FYEKMQ (reference sequence). Looking up the rest from reference TRBV13 and TRBJ2-7 gives the full variable domain: AAGVIQSPRHLIKEKRETATLKCYPIPRHDTVYWYQQGPGQDPQFLISFYEKMQSDKGSIPDRFSAQQFSDYHSELNMSSLELGDSALYFCASSLGRGSLREQYFGPGTRLTVT.

The chain has TRBV7-2 and TRBJ2-5; 9 bases are a match to TRBD2. V gave up 5 bases and J gave up 2 bases; unmatched junction bases: 6. The CDR3 runs 15 residues. Germline loops: CDR1 SGHTA, CDR2 FQGNSA. CDR3 region: CASSTQSGRQETQYF. The CDR3 DNA reads TGTGCCAGCAGCACTCAGAGCGGGAGGCAAGAGACCCAGTACTTC.

V and J are TRBV2 and TRBJ1-2; perhaps TRBD1 as D (6 bases). In germline, CDR1 is SNHLY, CDR2 FYNNEI. The CDR3 sequence is 13 residues long. V was cut by 4 bases and J by 7 bases, with 13 bases left in between. CDR3 region: CASSAGAFFGYTF. As DNA, the CDR3 is TGTGCCAGCAGTGCAGGGGCGTTTTTTGGCTACACCTTC.

This clonotype was observed a handful of times. The CDR3 protein is CASSSYLSGLAGGRENEQFF. CDR3 bases: TGTGCCAGCAGCTCCTACCTTTCTGGACTAGCGGGAGGGCGGGAAAATGAGCAGTTCTTC. V is TRBV7-3 and J is TRBJ2-1; 15 positions agree with TRBD2. The CDR3 is made up of 20 amino acids. The V and J ends lost 4 bases and 7 bases, in that order; junction bases with no gene match: 17. CDR1 and CDR2 (germline): SGHTA, FQGTGA.

This clonotype showed up many times. The gene calls are TRBV13 and TRBJ1-4, with D hard to call. CDR3 size: 14 residues. CDR1 PRHDT and CDR2 FYEKMQ come from the germline V gene (reference sequence). V was trimmed by 7 bases and J by 2 bases, leaving 11 bases between them. This CDR3 reads CASNRLGTNEKLFF. In nucleotides, the CDR3 is TGTGCCAGCAACCGGTTAGGGACTAATGAAAAACTGTTTTTT.

The sample holds a few counts of this clonotype. The rearrangement uses TRBV19 and TRBJ1-5; 7 bases align to TRBD1. Germline V gives CDR1 LNHDA, CDR2 SQIVND (reference sequence). The CDR3 loop spans 15 amino acids. The junction had 9 bases not matched to a gene; V was cut back by 3 bases and J by 7 bases. The CDR3 coding sequence is TGTGCCAGTAGTATCGAAAAAGACAGGGTGCAGCCCCAGCATTTT. It specifies CASSIEKDRVQPQHF.

This clonotype has a count of ten or more. The chain combines TRBV11-2 with TRBJ1-2, with D maybe TRBD1 (5 bases). This CDR3 spans 12 amino acids. V lost 0 bases and J lost 8, with 7 bases in between. Per the germline V gene, CDR1 is SGHAT and CDR2 is FQNNGV. The CDR3 sequence: CASSLDNRGYTF. Written as DNA, the CDR3 is TGTGCCAGCAGCTTAGATAACAGGGGCTACACCTTC.

This chain joins TRBV30 and TRBJ2-7, with 8 bases lining up with TRBD1. The germline CDR1 and CDR2 sequences are GTSNPN and SVGIG (reference sequence). V shed 3 bases and J 5 bases; nucleotides not matched to a gene: 6. The CDR3 runs 13 residues. This chain's CDR3 is CAWSRQGKHEQYF. CDR3 coding DNA: TGTGCCTGGAGCCGACAGGGGAAGCACGAGCAGTACTTC.